What follows is one TCR beta chain and its context. The antigen is unknown. A J-beta primer mix and a sample-barcoded 5' primer were used in a second PCR of about 6 to 12 cycles. From the 5' RACE reads, TCRdb called clonotypes with MiXCR, one entry per CDR3 protein. The sample lists around 1,500,000 distinct CDR3 sequences, approximately 28% seen once, with 7.7% in the top ten. This entry belongs to a study of blood T cells in healthy people across ages. Whole-study results and caveats: Nothing was known about donor CMV status, and this possibly confounded expanded clonotype changes.

The CDR3 extends over 12 amino acids. Germline assignment: CDR1 GTSNPN and CDR2 SVGIG (reference sequence). Deletions cut 4 bases from V and 7 bases from J, with 11 bases between. The rearrangement uses TRBV30 and TRBJ2-1; D is tentatively TRBD1 or TRBD2 (6 bases each). The sequenced material came from blood. This TCR was sampled from a woman in her 30s in good health. The CDR3 spells CAWNGGRNEQFF. The CDR3 region has the DNA TGTGCCTGGAACGGGGGCCGGAATGAGCAGTTCTTC.